Presented here are 10 T cell receptor beta chains from one specimen sequenced in a study of T cell repertoires in cytomegalovirus infection (dated by TCRdb to between 2018 and 2020). Sequencer: Illumina HiSeq 1500. Using fastp trimming at Q25 and MiXCR clonotype assembly, TCRdb reanalyzed the public sequencing data and kept in-frame beta chains. Each entry merges the rows of one CDR3 protein and shows their most common DNA and genes. A total of around 130,000 distinct CDR3 sequences appear in this sample, 8% to 9% of them only once. Of the sample, over 9% is held by the ten largest clones. Material: PBMCs. The source of these receptors is a human donor in good health (CMV status not recorded). Some clones in this sample may be carry-over from other donors' samples.

Of note for this clonotype: A read error may be the cause here, since a much bigger clone is one base away. The chain carries TRBV5-4 and TRBJ2-3; D is unresolved. From germline, CDR1 is SGHNT and CDR2 YYREEE (reference sequence). CDR3 length: 15 residues. Trimming removed 0 bases from V and 5 bases from J, with 13 bases in between. CDR3 DNA sequence: TGTGCCAGCAGCTTGGATGAGATAACGGGAGATACGCAGTATTTT. Its translation is CASSLDEITGDTQYF.

This clonotype was detected ten times or more. The V and J genes are TRBV28 and TRBJ1-1; D possibly corresponds to TRBD1 (6 bases). CDR1 is MDHEN, CDR2 SYDVKM, per germline. Trimming removed 8 bases from V and 1 base from J, with 14 bases in between. The CDR3 totals 14 residues. Written as DNA, the CDR3 is TGTGCCAGCCTTGCAGGGGACTGGAACACTGAAGCTTTCTTT. Translating it yields CASLAGDWNTEAFF.

This clonotype appeared a few times. The chain combines TRBV29-1 with TRBJ2-7; perhaps TRBD2 as D (5 bases). This CDR3 is 13 amino acids long. Germline V gene sequence: CDR1 SQVTM, CDR2 ANQGSEA. With 4 bases removed from V and 3 bases from J, the gap between germline ends came to 13 bases. CDR3 sequence: CSVGETGNYEQYF. The DNA for the CDR3 is TGCAGCGTTGGAGAGACGGGGAACTACGAGCAGTACTTC.

This clonotype appeared many times. The chain couples TRBV12-3 or TRBV12-4 to TRBJ2-2; 9 bases agree with TRBD1. The CDR3 extends over 15 amino acids. V lost 5 bases and J lost 6; bases outside the gene matches: 7. The CDR3 loop is CASSPVQGAAGELFF. CDR3 nucleotides: TGTGCCAGCAGTCCAGTACAGGGGGCGGCCGGGGAGCTGTTTTTT.

In this sample, this clonotype turned up many times. The chain employs TRBV28 and TRBJ1-1; 8 nucleotides align to TRBD1. There are 13 residues in the CDR3. Trimming at V came to 3 bases and at J to 8 bases, leaving 5 bases not matched to a gene. CDR1 and CDR2 from the germline V gene are MDHEN and SYDVKM. CDR3 sequence: CASSLGQAGEAFF. DNA of the CDR3: TGTGCCAGCAGTTTGGGACAGGCAGGGGAAGCTTTCTTT.

A word on this clonotype: A much larger clone differs from this one at a single base, so this may be a read error. This chain links TRBV20-1 with TRBJ2-5; D is uncertain. Looked up from germline, CDR1 is DFQATT and CDR2 is SNEGSKA (reference sequence). The CDR3 loop spans 15 amino acids. V shed 4 bases and J shed 2 bases, with 17 bases lying between them. The CDR3: CSATFREQIQETQYF. The CDR3 DNA is TGCAGTGCTACTTTTCGCGAACAGATTCAAGAGACCCAGTACTTC.

This clonotype was detected ten times or more. J is TRBJ1-1 and V is TRBV4-1, with 9 nucleotides matching TRBD1. Trimming removed 4 bases from V and 6 bases from J; junction bases left unmatched: 0. This CDR3 is built from 12 residues. CDR1 MGHRA and CDR2 YSYEKL come from the germline V gene. Written as DNA, the CDR3 is TGCGCCAGCAGCCGACAGGGGGCTGAAGCTTTCTTT. Its translation: CASSRQGAEAFF.

The sample holds a few counts of this clonotype. The CDR3 bases are TGCAGTGCTAGAGCTCGGGGAGGGAACACTGAAGCTTTCTTT. Residues: CSARARGGNTEAFF. V usage is TRBV20-1 and J usage is TRBJ1-1; no definite D call. V was clipped by 1 base and J by 1 base, with 10 bases between them. The CDR3 runs to 14 residues. Per the germline V gene, CDR1 is DFQATT and CDR2 is SNEGSKA (reference sequence).

This clonotype was found a few times. This chain uses TRBV15 with TRBJ1-6, with a possible D match to TRBD1 (5 bases). Per the germline V gene, CDR1 is LNHNV and CDR2 is YYDKDF (reference sequence). The CDR3 is 19 residues long. V was shortened by 0 bases and J by 7 bases, with 22 bases between the two germline ends. This CDR3 is CATSRDLHSRFWDNSPLHF. The CDR3 DNA follows: TGTGCCACCAGCAGAGATCTTCACAGTCGTTTTTGGGACAATTCACCCCTCCACTTT.

This clonotype has at least ten counts. J is TRBJ1-1 and V is TRBV29-1; D is perhaps TRBD1 (5 bases). The V end lost 6 bases, the J end lost 3 bases, and 14 bases lay between the germline ends. This CDR3 spans 13 amino acids. Germline CDR1 SQVTM, CDR2 ANQGSEA. In DNA form, the CDR3 reads TGCAGCGTGGGCCTTAGGGGTGACACTGAAGCTTTCTTT. Protein product: CSVGLRGDTEAFF.